A single sample gave rise to the 13 T cell receptor beta chains below, sequenced in a study of human T cells and chemical hapten exposure. TCRdb itself ran the RACE reads through MiXCR, one entry per CDR3 protein. The sample includes more than 80,000 distinct CDR3 sequences, 10% seen only once; the top ten take more than 4%. Time point indicated: patch test 2, 6 weeks after DPC sensitization. Treatment indicated: therapeutic diphenylcyclopropenone sensitization with weekly scalp DPC. Sequences were derived from whole blood, sampled in connection with sensitization to the hapten diphenylcyclopropenone (DPC). These receptors were obtained from a woman in her fifties or sixties with alopecia areata. Some clones in this sample may be carry-over from other donors' samples.

The sample holds a few counts of this clonotype. J is TRBJ2-1 and V is TRBV12-3 or TRBV12-4; 15 bases align to TRBD2. This CDR3 is built from 21 residues. V shed 2 bases and J 5 bases; nucleotides not matched to a gene: 16. The CDR3 spells CASSLKQGLAGGPGLNNEQFF. The DNA of the CDR3 is TGTGCCAGCAGTTTAAAGCAAGGACTAGCGGGAGGGCCGGGGTTAAACAATGAGCAGTTCTTC.

This clonotype was recorded a few times. The chain joins TRBV3-1 to TRBJ2-7; D is unclear. CDR3 size: 16 residues. Per the germline V gene, CDR1 is LGHDT and CDR2 is YNNKEL (reference sequence). Trimming took 4 bases from V and 0 from J, leaving 16 bases between them. In DNA, the CDR3 is TGTGCCAGCAGCCCTACTATTACCGGGTCCTCCTACGAGCAGTACTTC. This gives the protein CASSPTITGSSYEQYF.

In this sample, this clonotype turned up many times. J is TRBJ1-1 and V is TRBV30; no definite D call. Germline V gives CDR1 GTSNPN, CDR2 SVGIG (reference sequence). The CDR3 consists of 13 residues. Trimming cost V 0 bases and J 7 bases, with 12 bases left between them. CDR3 amino acids: CAWSVQLVGEAFF. Here the CDR3 DNA reads TGTGCCTGGAGTGTACAGTTGGTAGGTGAAGCTTTCTTT.

The V and J genes are TRBV5-5 and TRBJ2-1; the D gene could be TRBD1 or TRBD2 (5 bases each). V lost 0 bases and J lost 9, with 19 bases in between. CDR3 size: 16 residues. Germline V gives CDR1 SGHKS, CDR2 YYEKEE (reference sequence). The CDR3 nucleotides are TGTGCCAGCAGCTTGGGATTCCTGGTAGGGACCGTTGAGCAGTTCTTC. Translation: CASSLGFLVGTVEQFF.

This clonotype showed up many times. The CDR3 DNA sequence: TGCAGCGTTGTGGAAGATAACTATGGCTACACCTTC. Translation gives CSVVEDNYGYTF. The V gene is TRBV29-1, the J gene TRBJ1-2; D unclear. CDR1 is SQVTM and CDR2 is ANQGSEA in the germline V gene. The germline V and J ends were trimmed by 4 bases and 1 base, with 7 bases remaining between them. The CDR3 totals 12 residues.

This clonotype was observed a handful of times. The chain is built from TRBV2 and TRBJ1-1, with D unclear. Trimming took 8 bases from V and 1 from J, leaving 14 bases between them. The CDR3 extends over 14 amino acids. The germline V gene has CDR1 SNHLY and CDR2 FYNNEI. CDR3 in DNA: TGTGCCAGCTTCCCCTATATACAGAACACTGAAGCTTTCTTT. Its translation: CASFPYIQNTEAFF.

The V and J genes are TRBV3-1 and TRBJ1-1; D remains unclear. CDR1 is LGHDT and CDR2 is YNNKEL in the germline V gene (reference sequence). CDR3 size: 14 residues. The germline V and J ends were trimmed by 4 bases and 5 bases, with 14 bases remaining between them. DNA for the CDR3: TGTGCCAGCAGCCCGATCGACACGGGAACTGAAGCTTTCTTT. Translating it yields CASSPIDTGTEAFF.

As DNA, the CDR3 is TGTGCCAGCAGTTTTGGCGGGGATCAGCCCCAGCATTTT. As protein: CASSFGGDQPQHF. V is TRBV6-1 and J is TRBJ1-5; unclear D gene. Trimming removed 5 bases at V and 5 bases at J, with 10 bases between. Germline V lookup: CDR1 MNHNS, CDR2 SASEGT. The CDR3 covers 13 residues.

A few counts support this clonotype. V and J are TRBV28 and TRBJ1-1; possibly TRBD1 for D (6 bases). CDR1 and CDR2 (germline): MDHEN, SYDVKM. The CDR3 contains 14 residues. V was pared by 6 bases and J by 3 bases, with 14 bases between. The CDR3 is CASRPPGVDTEAFF. CDR3 DNA: TGTGCCAGCAGACCCCCAGGGGTCGACACTGAAGCTTTCTTT.

This clonotype showed up just a few times. The rearrangement joins TRBV29-1 to TRBJ2-2; a possible D gene is TRBD1 (6 bases). The CDR3 consists of 13 residues. V lost 6 bases and J 0 bases, leaving 8 bases between the germline ends. Germline CDR1 and CDR2: SQVTM and ANQGSEA. The CDR3: CSVDSANTGELFF. The CDR3 DNA follows: TGCAGCGTGGACAGTGCGAACACCGGGGAGCTGTTTTTT.

This clonotype was seen ten or more times. V usage is TRBV29-1 and J usage is TRBJ2-7, with a weak D call TRBD2 (5 bases). The CDR3 extends over 12 amino acids. The V end was cut by 3 bases, the J end by 3 bases, with 9 bases between. CDR1 is SQVTM, CDR2 ANQGSEA, per germline. The CDR3 DNA reads as TGCAGCGTTGAGACCGGAGGCTACGAGCAGTACTTC. It is translated as CSVETGGYEQYF.

This clonotype occurred many times. The genes are TRBV7-7 and TRBJ1-3, with TRBD1 identical over 9 bases. The ends lost 1 base at V and 2 bases at J; junction bases unmatched: 0. The germline gives CDR1 SSHAT, CDR2 FNYEAQ (reference sequence). This CDR3 region has 15 residues. The CDR3 here is CASSLDRGPGNTIYF. CDR3 nucleotide sequence: TGTGCCAGCAGCTTAGACAGGGGGCCTGGAAACACCATATATTTT.

The V gene is TRBV7-7, the J gene TRBJ2-3; unclear D gene. This CDR3 has 13 amino acids. V was shortened by 5 bases and J by 2 bases, with 8 bases between the two germline ends. The germline CDR1 and CDR2 sequences are SSHAT and FNYEAQ (reference sequence). The CDR3 DNA reads TGTGCCAGCAGCGACGGGCCCACAGATACGCAGTATTTT. It specifies CASSDGPTDTQYF.